The sequence of this T cell receptor (beta chain) was determined in a study of blood T cells in healthy people across ages. A note on this clonotype: Its antigen is not identified.

It was with a sample-barcoded 5' primer and a J-beta primer mix that a second PCR of about 7 to 12 cycles was run. TCRdb re-called the 5' RACE reads with MiXCR, one entry per CDR3 protein. The sample lists hundreds of thousands of distinct CDR3 sequences; approximately 53% were seen once. CDR1 and CDR2 (germline): LNHDA, SQIVND (reference sequence). The germline V and J ends were trimmed by 4 bases and 9 bases, with 22 bases remaining between them. This CDR3 comprises 15 residues. Study-wide results and limits: Long-lived donors exceeded aged donors in naive CD4+ cells and diversity.

Researchers report isolating at least 6 million PBMCs per sample. What was sequenced was blood. This TCR was sampled from a man in his forties in good health. J is TRBJ2-7 and V is TRBV19, with unresolved D. CDR3 sequence: CASSTPGGLGRGQYF. In DNA, the CDR3 is TGTGCCAGTAGTACCCCGGGCGGATTAGGGCGAGGGCAGTACTTC.